This TCR beta chain is drawn from a study of T cell responses to AZD1222 COVID-19 vaccine. Study-level results: A rise in Spike-specific TCR breadth and depth followed two AZD1222 doses.

CDR3 length: 15 residues. Trimming at V came to 8 bases and at J to 1 base, leaving 5 bases not matched to a gene. CDR1 ENHRY and CDR2 SYGVKD come from the germline V gene. This clone showed up just once. What it recognizes is unknown. Assay: immunoSEQ multiplex PCR; the TCRdb copy retains only in-frame clones and omits some. The repertoire holds fewer than 130,000 clones, 85% to 90% seen once, with about 15% in the top ten. The specimen comprised peripheral blood, sampled 28 days after the second AZD1222 dose. The rearrangement joins TRBV10-3 to TRBJ1-5; TRBD1 agrees at 10 bases. This clonotype originated in an adult who received the AZD1222 COVID-19 vaccine. Here the CDR3 DNA reads TGTGCCATCTCAGACAGGGGGCAGAGCAATCAGCCCCAGCATTTT. The encoded protein is CAISDRGQSNQPQHF.